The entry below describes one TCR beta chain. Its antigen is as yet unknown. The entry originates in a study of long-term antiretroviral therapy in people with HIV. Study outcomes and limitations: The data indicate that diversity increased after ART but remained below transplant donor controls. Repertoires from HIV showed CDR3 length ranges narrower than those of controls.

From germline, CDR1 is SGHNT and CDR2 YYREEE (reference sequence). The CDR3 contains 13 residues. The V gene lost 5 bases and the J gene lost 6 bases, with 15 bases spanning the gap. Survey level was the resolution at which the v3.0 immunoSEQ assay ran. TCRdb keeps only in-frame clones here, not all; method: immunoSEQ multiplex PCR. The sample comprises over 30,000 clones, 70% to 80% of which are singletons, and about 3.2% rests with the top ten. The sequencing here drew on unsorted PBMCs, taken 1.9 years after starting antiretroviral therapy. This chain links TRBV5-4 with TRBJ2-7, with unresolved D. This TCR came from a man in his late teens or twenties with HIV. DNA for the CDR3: TGTGCCAGCAGTGTGGAGCCCCAGGCCGAGCAGTACGTC. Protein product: CASSVEPQAEQYV.